The 16 T cell receptor beta chains given below trace back to one sample, sequenced in a study of shared clonotypes between healthy human individuals (dated by TCRdb to between 2020 and 2021). The library was generated by the immunoSEQ multiplex PCR assay. What TCRdb holds here is the immuneACCESS table cut down to in-frame rearrangements. Part of the clones is not present; checked against another copy, under half of the missing clones reflect an unresolved V gene, and the others are unexplained. The sample table contains about 1.5 million clones; only one count was recorded for 98% of them. The ten largest clones add up to about 0.45% of the sample. Specimen: naive CD4+ T cells sorted from blood. This specimen's cell subset or site label, per the study, means: CD45RA+ positively selected. All receptors come from a man younger than 45 in good health.

CDR3 in amino acids: CSALDIAKNIQYF. The CDR3 nucleotides read TGCAGCGCCCTAGATATAGCCAAAAACATTCAGTACTTC. This chain uses TRBV29-1 with TRBJ2-4, with D unclear. Trimming took 7 bases from V and 0 from J, leaving 10 bases between them. CDR1 and CDR2 (germline): SQVTM, ANQGSEA. The CDR3 totals 13 residues.

This chain links TRBV13 with TRBJ2-1; D not certain. Deletions cut 5 bases from V and 6 bases from J, with 11 bases between. Germline V gene sequence: CDR1 PRHDT, CDR2 FYEKMQ (reference sequence). The CDR3 covers 13 residues. The CDR3 region has the DNA TGTGCCAGCAGCCCGGCGACCCCCAATGAGCAGTTCTTC. As protein: CASSPATPNEQFF. The entire variable domain, with the rest obtained from reference TRBV13 and TRBJ2-1, is as follows: AAGVIQSPRHLIKEKRETATLKCYPIPRHDTVYWYQQGPGQDPQFLISFYEKMQSDKGSIPDRFSAQQFSDYHSELNMSSLELGDSALYFCASSPATPNEQFFGPGTRLTVL.

This chain connects TRBV14 to TRBJ2-3, with 11 bases fitting TRBD1. V shed 2 bases, J shed 5 bases, and the junction held 3 bases outside the gene matches. CDR3 length: 15 residues. Germline CDR1 and CDR2: SGHDN and FVKESK. As DNA, the CDR3 is TGTGCCAGCAGCCAATGGGGGACAGGGGGAGATACGCAGTATTTT. It yields the protein CASSQWGTGGDTQYF. The full variable domain, in which reference TRBV14 and TRBJ2-3 provide the parts outside the CDR3, is EAGVTQFPSHSVIEKGQTVTLRCDPISGHDNLYWYRRVMGKEIKFLLHFVKESKQDESGMPNNRFLAERTGGTYSTLKVQPAELEDSGVYFCASSQWGTGGDTQYFGPGTRLTVL.

The genes are TRBV27 and TRBJ2-7; D assignment may be TRBD1 or TRBD2 (5 bases each). The CDR3 spans 14 residues. The germline V and J ends were trimmed by 2 bases and 4 bases, with 12 bases remaining between them. Germline loops: CDR1 MNHEY, CDR2 SMNVEV (reference sequence). Written as DNA, the CDR3 is TGTGCCAGCAGTTTAAAGGGACCCAAATACGAGCAGTACTTC. It codes for CASSLKGPKYEQYF.

This chain joins TRBV9 and TRBJ2-4, with D tentatively TRBD1 (5 bases). Trimming pared 4 bases from V and 7 bases from J, leaving 15 bases between. The CDR3 totals 14 residues. CDR1 and CDR2 (germline): SGDLS, YYNGEE. The DNA for the CDR3 is TGTGCCAGCAGCCGGACCGAAGGACACAACATTCAGTACTTC. This encodes CASSRTEGHNIQYF.

This clone was recorded once. V gene TRBV15 combines with J gene TRBJ2-1; 8 nucleotides match TRBD2. With 5 bases clipped from V and 8 bases from J, the junction kept 14 bases outside the gene matches. This CDR3 spans 16 amino acids. Germline-derived CDR1 and CDR2 are LNHNV and YYDKDF (reference sequence). The CDR3 is CATSPLVREGTDEQFF. DNA of the CDR3: TGTGCCACCAGCCCCCTGGTCCGGGAGGGGACTGATGAGCAGTTCTTC.

This chain links TRBV5-4 with TRBJ1-1, with 10 nucleotides matching TRBD1. This CDR3 has 16 amino acids. The V gene end was trimmed by 4 bases and the J gene end by 3 bases; junction bases not matched to a gene: 9. Germline V gives CDR1 SGHNT, CDR2 YYREEE (reference sequence). CDR3 bases: TGTGCCAGCAGCCGGGAGGGGACAGGGGTATACACTGAAGCTTTCTTT. This sequence encodes CASSREGTGVYTEAFF.

V and J are TRBV25-1 and TRBJ2-2; TRBD2 matches 8 bases. Germline values: CDR1 MGHDK, CDR2 SYGVNS. This CDR3 region has 15 residues. The V gene end was trimmed by 9 bases and the J gene end by 5 bases; junction bases not matched to a gene: 11. CDR3 protein: CASRVAGSRTGELFF. CDR3 DNA sequence: TGTGCCAGTCGGGTAGCGGGGAGTAGGACCGGGGAGCTGTTTTTT. The whole variable domain, filled in from reference TRBV25-1 and TRBJ2-2, reads EADIYQTPRYLVIGTGKKITLECSQTMGHDKMYWYQQDPGMELHLIHYSYGVNSTEKGDLSSESTVSRIRTEHFPLTLESARPSHTSQYLCASRVAGSRTGELFFGEGSRLTVL.

The V call is TRBV5-4, the J call TRBJ2-7, with a possible D match to TRBD2 (6 bases). This CDR3 region has 13 residues. The germline gives CDR1 SGHNT, CDR2 YYREEE (reference sequence). The V gene lost 9 bases and the J gene lost 6 bases, with 19 bases spanning the gap. CDR3 DNA sequence: TGTGCCACTACCCGGGACTGGGGGTTCGAGCAGTACTTC. Protein: CATTRDWGFEQYF.

A single count supports this clone. V usage is TRBV6-5 and J usage is TRBJ1-1, with no clear D. V shed 4 bases and J shed 2 bases, with 14 bases lying between them. The CDR3 is 15 amino acids. Germline values: CDR1 MNHEY, CDR2 SVGAGI. The CDR3 here is CASSWEGQLNTEAFF. CDR3 sequence (DNA): TGTGCCAGCAGTTGGGAAGGGCAGCTAAACACTGAAGCTTTCTTT.

V and J are TRBV28 and TRBJ2-1; TRBD1 agrees at 10 bases. Germline assignment: CDR1 MDHEN and CDR2 SYDVKM. This CDR3 spans 15 amino acids. J lost 10 bases, V lost 6 bases, and 12 bases had no gene match. The CDR3 sequence is CASSLNRQGALEQFF. CDR3 sequence (DNA): TGTGCCAGCAGCCTTAACCGACAGGGGGCGCTCGAGCAGTTCTTC.

This clone was seen only once. The chain uses TRBV19 and TRBJ1-2, with D possibly TRBD1 on 5 matching bases. Germline V gene data show CDR1 as LNHDA and CDR2 as SQIVND (reference sequence). The CDR3 consists of 15 residues. The V end was cut by 7 bases, the J end by 3 bases, with 18 bases between. The chain's CDR3 is CASMAGMRSYYGYTF. In DNA, the CDR3 is TGTGCCAGTATGGCAGGGATGCGTTCTTACTATGGCTACACCTTC.

The chain has TRBV6-1 and TRBJ2-3, with D possibly matching TRBD1 (5 bases). With 8 bases removed from V and 4 bases from J, the gap between germline ends came to 16 bases. Germline lookup yields CDR1 MNHNS and CDR2 SASEGT. The CDR3 loop spans 14 amino acids. The CDR3 DNA sequence: TGTGCCAGCGGGTTTAAAGTCAGGGCAGATACGCAGTATTTT. Its translation is CASGFKVRADTQYF.

The gene calls are TRBV2 and TRBJ2-5; possible D gene TRBD1, 5 bases. V was clipped by 9 bases and J by 2 bases, with 10 bases between them. CDR1 and CDR2 (germline): SNHLY, FYNNEI. The CDR3 is 12 amino acids. CDR3 sequence: CASRTQQETQYF. The CDR3 DNA reads as TGTGCCAGTCGGACACAACAAGAGACCCAGTACTTC.

This chain uses TRBV19 with TRBJ2-3; 7 positions agree with TRBD1. There are 14 residues in the CDR3. Germline loops: CDR1 LNHDA, CDR2 SQIVND (reference sequence). Losses at the gene ends were 6 bases for V and 3 bases for J; bases not matched to a gene: 6. Here the CDR3 DNA reads TGTGCCAGTAGGTCGGGACAGAAGACAGATACGCAGTATTTT. It specifies CASRSGQKTDTQYF.

About this clone: Other DNA sequences in this specimen translate into the identical CDR3. The V and J genes are TRBV5-6 and TRBJ2-5; D remains ambiguous. CDR1 and CDR2 from the germline V gene are SGHDT and YYEEEE. V was clipped by 0 bases and J by 2 bases, with 5 bases between them. The CDR3 loop spans 13 amino acids. CDR3: CASSLVSQETQYF. Here the CDR3 DNA reads TGTGCCAGCAGCTTGGTTTCTCAAGAGACCCAGTACTTC.